The 26 T cell receptor beta chains below all came from one sample that was sequenced in a study of identical twins. TCRdb used MiXCR to reprocess the 5' RACE reads, holding one entry per CDR3 protein. The sample includes 1.5 million or so distinct CDR3 sequences, about 32% seen only once; the top ten take about 0.27%. Sequenced sample: cord blood. All receptors come from a newborn girl in good health.

The rearrangement links TRBV9 to TRBJ1-2, with TRBD1 matching 8 bases. The CDR3 runs to 16 residues. Germline CDR1 reads SGDLS; CDR2 reads YYNGEE. The trim removed 0 bases at V and 4 bases at J, leaving 8 bases unmatched. The CDR3, as DNA: TGTGCCAGCAGCGTAGAAAAGACAGGGGCTCTCTATGGCTACACCTTC. This translates into CASSVEKTGALYGYTF.

The genes are TRBV5-1 and TRBJ1-1; 7 nucleotides agree with TRBD1. Per the germline V gene, CDR1 is SGHRS and CDR2 is YFSETQ. V lost 5 bases and J lost 1; bases outside the gene matches: 11. The CDR3 totals 16 residues. As DNA, the CDR3 is TGCGCCAGCAGATACCTGACAGGGTTGGGGAACACTGAAGCTTTCTTT. Translated, it gives CASRYLTGLGNTEAFF. The complete variable domain, with remaining parts taken from reference TRBV5-1 and TRBJ1-1, reads KAGVTQTPRYLIKTRGQQVTLSCSPISGHRSVSWYQQTPGQGLQFLFEYFSETQRNKGNFPGRFSGRQFSNSRSEMNVSTLELGDSALYLCASRYLTGLGNTEAFFGQGTRLTVV.

V usage is TRBV6-6 and J usage is TRBJ1-2; D remains ambiguous. CDR3 length: 12 residues. V was shortened by 2 bases and J by 4 bases, with 5 bases between the two germline ends. CDR1 is MNHNY, CDR2 SVGAGI, per germline (reference sequence). The CDR3 nucleotides are TGTGCCAGCAGTTACAGGTTCTATGGCTACACCTTC. It specifies CASSYRFYGYTF.

Concerning this clonotype: A much larger clonotype is one base distant, so this may be a read error. CDR3 amino acids: CASSLPSASLYF. The CDR3 DNA sequence: TGTGCCAGCAGCTTGCCGTCGGCATCGTTGTACTTC. The chain links TRBV5-6 to TRBJ2-5; D not resolved. Germline V gives CDR1 SGHDT, CDR2 YYEEEE. Trimming left V 1 base short and J 13 bases short, with 14 bases between. The CDR3 totals 12 residues.

This clonotype appeared a few times. The rearrangement joins TRBV6-2 or TRBV6-3 to TRBJ2-4; D not certain. The DNA end is more similar to TRBJ2-7, so the J call may be wrong. Germline-derived CDR1 and CDR2 are MNHEY and SVGEGT. This CDR3 spans 14 amino acids. The CDR3 loop is CASSWRHRSYEQYF. The CDR3 DNA follows: TGTGCCAGCAGTTGGAGACACCGATCCTACGAGCAGTACTTC.

The chain uses TRBV28 and TRBJ2-4, with D possibly being TRBD1 (6 bases). The J call is uncertain, as TRBJ2-5 better fits the DNA end. CDR3 length equals 16 residues. Germline CDR1 MDHEN, CDR2 SYDVKM. CDR3 sequence reads: CASSLGRTVSAETQYF. The CDR3 DNA reads as TGTGCCAGCAGTTTAGGCCGGACAGTATCAGCGGAGACCCAGTACTTC.

In DNA, the CDR3 is TGCAGTGCTAGTGTCGGGAGGGCCGTCACCGGGGAGCTGTTTTTT. Residues: CSASVGRAVTGELFF. The chain combines TRBV20-1 with TRBJ2-2; 8 nucleotides match TRBD2. The CDR3 is 15 residues long. Germline CDR1 DFQATT, CDR2 SNEGSKA (reference sequence). V gave up 3 bases and J gave up 4 bases; unmatched junction bases: 7.

This clonotype came up a few times. The chain carries TRBV29-1 and TRBJ1-2; TRBD1 agrees at 8 bases. The V gene's germline CDR1 is SQVTM and CDR2 ANQGSEA. V was pared by 3 bases and J by 7 bases, with 1 base of the junction left unmatched. The CDR3 covers 11 residues. For the CDR3, the DNA is TGCAGCGTTGAGACAGGGGTTGGCTACACCTTC. Protein sequence: CSVETGVGYTF.

To note about this clonotype: Relative to the germline gene, one junction end is altered; a read error may explain this. The chain has TRBV11-2 and TRBJ2-7; D gene uncertain. Germline V gene lookup returns CDR1 SGHAT and CDR2 FQNNGV. This CDR3 has 16 residues. The CDR3 DNA reads TGTGCCAGCACCCCTTTGGAGAGGCAAAGCTCCTACGAGCTGTACTTC. Translated, it gives CASTPLERQSSYELYF.

J is TRBJ2-2 and V is TRBV5-4; D call uncertain. The germline V and J ends were trimmed by 7 bases and 0 bases, with 13 bases remaining between them. Germline CDR1 and CDR2: SGHNT and YYREEE (reference sequence). The CDR3 contains 15 residues. The CDR3 DNA reads TGTGCCAGCGGGGTTGGGCAAGCGAACACCGGGGAGCTGTTTTTT. Its protein product is CASGVGQANTGELFF.

A note on this clonotype: One base away lies a much larger clone, so this may be a sequencing read error. The V gene is TRBV20-1, the J gene TRBJ2-1, with 13 bases identical to TRBD2. The CDR3 is made up of 14 amino acids. CDR1 is DFQATT, CDR2 SNEGSKA, per germline (reference sequence). V was clipped by 7 bases and J by 4 bases; unmatched bases: 4. Here the CDR3 reads CSVTGLAGYNEQFF. Here the CDR3 DNA reads TGCAGTGTTACGGGACTAGCGGGGTACAATGAGCAGTTCTTC.

The chain is built from TRBV6-1 and TRBJ2-3; D unclear. V lost 5 bases, J lost 0 bases, and 9 bases lay in between. Germline values: CDR1 MNHNS, CDR2 SASEGT. CDR3 length equals 14 residues. The CDR3 spells CASSTVPSTDTQYF. In nucleotides, the CDR3 is TGTGCCAGCAGTACAGTCCCTAGCACAGATACGCAGTATTTT.

CDR3 DNA: TGTGCCAGCAGTTCGATGAGGGGGGGGAACTATGGCTACACCTTC. Protein sequence: CASSSMRGGNYGYTF. This sequence joins TRBV12-3 or TRBV12-4 and TRBJ1-2, with TRBD1 as a possible D gene (6 bases). V gave up 4 bases and J gave up 2 bases, with 14 bases separating them. The CDR3 length is 15 residues.

J is TRBJ2-4 and V is TRBV20-1, with 10 bases aligning to TRBD2. Trimming removed 5 bases from V and 2 bases from J; junction bases left unmatched: 3. Germline V CDR1 and CDR2: DFQATT, SNEGSKA (reference sequence). The CDR3 is 14 residues long. In DNA, the CDR3 is TGCAGTGCTGCTAGCGGGAGATCCAAAAACATTCAGTACTTC. It translates to CSAASGRSKNIQYF.

There are a few counts of this clonotype. This chain links TRBV11-2 with TRBJ2-3; D uncertain. The germline V gene encodes CDR1 SGHAT and CDR2 FQNNGV. The V gene lost 1 base and the J gene lost 3 bases, with 11 bases spanning the gap. This CDR3 contains 15 residues. The CDR3 bases are TGTGCCAGCAGCTTAGGATGGGTCGGTACAGATACGCAGTATTTT. Its translation: CASSLGWVGTDTQYF.

In this sample, this clonotype turned up a few times. The chain has TRBV7-2 and TRBJ2-6; 7 nucleotides line up with TRBD1. V trimming: 4 bases; J trimming: 0 bases; junction bases outside the gene matches: 6. Germline V gene sequence: CDR1 SGHTA, CDR2 FQGNSA. The CDR3 has 17 amino acids. CDR3 amino acids: CASSSGQAFSGANVLTF. CDR3 sequence (DNA): TGTGCCAGCAGCTCCGGACAGGCCTTCTCTGGGGCCAACGTCCTGACTTTC.

This chain's CDR3 is CASSLGGWLVNNEQYF. For the CDR3, the DNA is TGCGCCAGCAGCTTGGGGGGATGGTTAGTGAACAATGAGCAGTACTTC. V usage is TRBV5-1 and J usage is TRBJ2-7; D gene unclear. The V gene lost 0 bases and the J gene lost 7 bases, with 20 bases spanning the gap. The CDR3 extends over 16 amino acids. CDR1 and CDR2 from the germline V gene are SGHRS and YFSETQ.

The CDR3 is CASSDFLAGGQHYNEQFF. The DNA of the CDR3 is TGCGCCAGCAGTGACTTTCTAGCGGGGGGCCAACATTACAATGAGCAGTTCTTC. The chain links TRBV10-1 to TRBJ2-1; the match to TRBD2 covers 11 bases. This CDR3 comprises 18 residues. Trimming at V came to 3 bases and at J to 4 bases, leaving 11 bases not matched to a gene. Germline CDR1 is WNHNN and CDR2 is SYGVQD (reference sequence).

This clonotype was recorded a few times. The V call is TRBV7-2, the J call TRBJ2-1; D gene unclear. The CDR3 has 13 residues. In germline, CDR1 is SGHTA, CDR2 FQGNSA. V lost 2 bases and J lost 6, with 8 bases in between. CDR3 DNA sequence: TGTGCCAGCAGCTTATCTAGGCTCAATGAGCAGTTCTTC. Protein: CASSLSRLNEQFF.

The chain recombines TRBV5-1 with TRBJ2-4; 9 nucleotides agree with TRBD1. Germline CDR1 reads SGHRS; CDR2 reads YFSETQ. This CDR3 is built from 17 residues. J gave up 7 bases and V 4 bases, and 15 bases lay outside the gene matches. The CDR3 DNA follows: TGCGCCAGCAGCCCCTCGGGACAGGGCTTTCCATGGAACATTCAGTACTTC. Translation gives CASSPSGQGFPWNIQYF. The full variable domain, in which reference TRBV5-1 and TRBJ2-4 provide the parts outside the CDR3, is KAGVTQTPRYLIKTRGQQVTLSCSPISGHRSVSWYQQTPGQGLQFLFEYFSETQRNKGNFPGRFSGRQFSNSRSEMNVSTLELGDSALYLCASSPSGQGFPWNIQYFGAGTRLSVL.

This clonotype was counted between two and nine times. The chain joins TRBV7-2 to TRBJ2-3, with TRBD1 as a possible D gene (5 bases). Trimming removed 3 bases from V and 6 bases from J, with 22 bases in between. Looked up from germline, CDR1 is SGHTA and CDR2 is FQGNSA. This CDR3 region has 17 residues. The CDR3 sequence is CASSFPPMGRSADTQYF. The DNA of the CDR3 is TGTGCCAGCAGCTTTCCTCCTATGGGGCGGAGCGCTGATACGCAGTATTTT.

The chain employs TRBV2 and TRBJ1-4; 12 nucleotides align to TRBD1. The CDR3 spans 14 residues. Germline CDR1 SNHLY, CDR2 FYNNEI. Trimming took 10 bases from V and 7 from J; bases not matched to a gene: 7. The chain's CDR3 is CATEGTGGGEKLFF. The DNA for the CDR3 is TGTGCCACCGAGGGGACAGGGGGCGGTGAAAAACTGTTTTTT.

This chain uses TRBV6-6 with TRBJ2-7; 9 bases fit TRBD2. With V trimmed by 2 bases and J by 1 base, 3 bases remained unmatched. Germline V gives CDR1 MNHNY, CDR2 SVGAGI (reference sequence). The CDR3 runs 15 residues. The CDR3 DNA follows: TGTGCCAGCAGTTACATGCTAGCGGGATCCTACGAGCAGTACTTC. It codes for CASSYMLAGSYEQYF.

This clonotype came up a few times. The chain carries TRBV12-3 or TRBV12-4 and TRBJ2-7, with D unresolved. The CDR3 runs 12 residues. V lost 4 bases and J 6 bases, leaving 10 bases between the germline ends. This CDR3 is CASSSVDCEQYF. The CDR3 DNA is TGTGCCAGCAGTTCCGTCGACTGCGAGCAGTACTTC.

J is TRBJ2-2 and V is TRBV7-2; D gene unclear. The germline V gene has CDR1 SGHTA and CDR2 FQGNSA. V lost 2 bases and J 4 bases, leaving 8 bases between the germline ends. The CDR3 is 14 amino acids. The CDR3 DNA sequence: TGTGCCAGCAGCTTATGGTCCGGCACCGGGGAGCTGTTTTTT. Amino acid sequence: CASSLWSGTGELFF. Together with reference TRBV7-2 and TRBJ2-2, the CDR3 gives the full variable domain: GAGVSQSPSNKVTEKGKDVELRCDPISGHTALYWYRQSLGQGLEFLIYFQGNSAPDKSGLPSDRFSAERTGGSVSTLTIQRTQQEDSAVYLCASSLWSGTGELFFGEGSRLTVL.

V is TRBV28 and J is TRBJ2-7, with D maybe TRBD1 (6 bases). Trimming pared 6 bases from V and 2 bases from J, leaving 14 bases between. Germline V gene sequence: CDR1 MDHEN, CDR2 SYDVKM. The CDR3 loop spans 14 amino acids. Here the CDR3 reads CASRTRDTTYEQYF. The CDR3 DNA is TGTGCCAGCAGGACCCGGGACACTACCTACGAGCAGTACTTC.